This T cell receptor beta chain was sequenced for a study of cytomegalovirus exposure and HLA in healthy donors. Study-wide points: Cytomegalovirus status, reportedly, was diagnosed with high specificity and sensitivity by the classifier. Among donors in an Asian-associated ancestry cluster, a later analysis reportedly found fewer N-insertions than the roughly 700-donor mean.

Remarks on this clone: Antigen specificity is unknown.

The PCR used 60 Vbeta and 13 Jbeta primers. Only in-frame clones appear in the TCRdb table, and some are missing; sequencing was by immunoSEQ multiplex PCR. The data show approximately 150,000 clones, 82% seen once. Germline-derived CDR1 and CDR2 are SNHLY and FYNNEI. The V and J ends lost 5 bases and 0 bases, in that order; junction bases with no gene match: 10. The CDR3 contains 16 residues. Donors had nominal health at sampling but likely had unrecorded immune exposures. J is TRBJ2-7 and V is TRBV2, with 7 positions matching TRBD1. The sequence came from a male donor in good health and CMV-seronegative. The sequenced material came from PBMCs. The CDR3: CASSIPRDSSSYEQYF. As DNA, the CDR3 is TGTGCCAGCAGTATCCCCCGGGACAGCAGCTCCTACGAGCAGTACTTC.